These T cell receptor beta chains were read from a single sample in a study of shared clonotypes between healthy human individuals. TCRdb's copy holds only in-frame clones and misses some; the assay was immunoSEQ multiplex PCR. The sample carries around 2,000,000 clones, about 95% recorded once. Sequenced sample: naive CD4+ T cells sorted from blood. Receptors were obtained from a man younger than 35 in good health. Both conserved end residues are part of each CDR3. D genes are given only for firm matches. Size tells how often a clone was seen (once, few, many) or the class of an expanded clone, and some rows leave it out.

clone_size,j_call,d_call,v_call,cdr3_aa,cdr3_nt
-,TRBJ2-5,TRBD2,TRBV18,CASSPLSGSQETQYF,TGTGCCAGCTCACCCCTTAGCGGGTCCCAAGAGACCCAGTACTTC
-,TRBJ1-2,-,TRBV28,CASSLDGSYGYTF,TGTGCCAGCAGTTTAGATGGCAGCTATGGCTACACCTTC
-,TRBJ2-7,TRBD2,TRBV7-7,CASSLSGGPGLTSSYEQYF,TGTGCTAGCAGCTTATCGGGGGGGCCGGGATTAACAAGCTCCTACGAGCAGTACTTC
-,TRBJ2-3,TRBD2,TRBV6-6,CASSTGLAVRTDTQYF,TGTGCCAGCAGTACGGGACTAGCGGTGCGCACAGATACGCAGTATTTT
-,TRBJ1-2,TRBD1,TRBV2,CASTRGTGQGYGYTF,TGTGCCAGCACCCGAGGGACAGGGCAGGGCTATGGCTACACCTTC
-,TRBJ2-7,TRBD1,TRBV18,CASSSGTGGYEQYF,TGTGCCAGCTCATCCGGGACAGGGGGTTACGAGCAGTACTTC
-,TRBJ2-5,-,TRBV11-3,CASSLGVRESQYF,TGTGCCAGCAGCTTAGGGGTCCGGGAGTCCCAGTACTTC
-,TRBJ2-1,TRBD2,TRBV5-1,CASSLVASGRNEQFF,TGCGCCAGCAGCTTGGTGGCTAGCGGGAGGAATGAGCAGTTCTTC
-,TRBJ1-2,-,TRBV5-1,CASSSGPSNYGYTF,TGCGCCAGCAGCTCCGGACCGTCTAACTATGGCTACACCTTC
-,TRBJ2-1,-,TRBV5-1,CASSLAGARNEQFF,TGCGCCAGCAGCTTGGCGGGGGCGCGCAATGAGCAGTTCTTC
-,TRBJ1-2,-,TRBV29-1,CSVGTDYGYTF,TGCAGCGTTGGGACAGACTATGGCTACACCTTC
-,TRBJ1-1,-,TRBV30,CAWSRQDTEAFF,TGTGCCTGGAGTAGACAGGACACTGAAGCTTTCTTT
-,TRBJ1-5,TRBD1,TRBV5-8,CASSNRGSNQPQHF,TGTGCCAGCAGCAACAGGGGTAGCAATCAGCCCCAGCATTTT
-,TRBJ2-7,TRBD1,TRBV11-1,CASSNDRGSYEQYF,TGTGCCAGCAGCAACGACAGGGGCTCCTACGAGCAGTACTTC
once,TRBJ2-1,-,TRBV9,CASSVASRVANEQFF,TGTGCCAGCAGCGTAGCTAGTAGGGTCGCAAATGAGCAGTTCTTC
-,TRBJ2-3,-,TRBV18,CASSLATDTQYF,TGTGCCAGCTCCCTTGCAACAGATACGCAGTATTTT
-,TRBJ1-2,-,TRBV5-6,CASSLAESGRINYGYTF,TGTGCCAGCAGCTTGGCGGAAAGTGGCAGAATTAACTATGGCTACACCTTC
-,TRBJ2-3,-,TRBV20-1,CSVSTDTQYF,TGCAGTGTATCCACAGATACGCAGTATTTT
-,TRBJ1-1,-,TRBV7-2,CASSLPGENTEAFF,TGTGCCAGCAGCTTGCCGGGGGAGAACACTGAAGCTTTCTTT
-,TRBJ2-1,-,TRBV4-1,CASSQPVASRGNEQFF,TGCGCCAGCAGCCAACCCGTGGCCTCGCGAGGCAATGAGCAGTTCTTC
-,TRBJ2-2,TRBD2,TRBV7-7,CASRPAGGRTGELFF,TGTGCTAGCAGACCAGCGGGGGGTCGTACCGGGGAGCTGTTTTTT
-,TRBJ2-7,-,TRBV20-1,CSAKFRGEQYF,TGCAGTGCTAAGTTCCGAGGAGAGCAGTACTTC
-,TRBJ2-2,TRBD2,TRBV9,CASSARTSGNTGELFF,TGTGCCAGCAGCGCTCGGACTAGCGGGAACACCGGGGAGCTGTTTTTT
-,TRBJ1-2,-,TRBV18,CASSPGDNYGYTF,TGTGCCAGCTCACCAGGTGACAACTATGGCTACACCTTC
-,TRBJ2-3,-,TRBV4-3,CASSQSGAGTDTQYF,TGCGCCAGCAGCCAATCCGGTGCAGGCACAGATACGCAGTATTTT
-,TRBJ1-1,TRBD1,TRBV29-1,CSVDHRGRKTEAFF,TGCAGCGTTGACCACAGGGGGCGAAAGACTGAAGCTTTCTTT
-,TRBJ1-6,-,TRBV6-5,CASSYEGTRGSPLHF,TGTGCCAGCAGTTACGAGGGAACACGGGGTTCACCCCTCCACTTT
-,TRBJ1-5,TRBD1,TRBV7-2,CASSLGDSRQPQHF,TGTGCCAGCAGCTTAGGGGACAGTAGACAGCCCCAGCATTTT
-,TRBJ1-1,TRBD1,TRBV6-5,CATGDRGPRTEAFF,TGTGCCACCGGGGACAGGGGGCCGCGGACTGAAGCTTTCTTT
-,TRBJ2-5,-,TRBV11-3,CASSFQNQETQYF,TGTGCCAGCAGCTTTCAAAACCAAGAGACCCAGTACTTC
-,TRBJ2-7,TRBD2,TRBV10-2,CASSSPGLGTYEQYF,TGCGCCAGCAGTTCTCCGGGACTAGGTACCTACGAGCAGTACTTC
-,TRBJ1-1,-,TRBV6-1,CASSVGDGIVTEAFF,TGTGCCAGCAGTGTAGGGGACGGAATCGTCACTGAAGCTTTCTTT
-,TRBJ1-2,-,TRBV9,CASSVIQGYGYTF,TGTGCCAGCAGCGTGATTCAGGGATATGGCTACACCTTC
-,TRBJ2-3,-,TRBV18,CASSPQRGTDTQYF,TGTGCCAGCTCACCCCAGCGGGGCACAGATACGCAGTATTTT
-,TRBJ2-5,-,TRBV9,CASSTGTSQETQYF,TGTGCCAGCAGCACCGGGACATCCCAAGAGACCCAGTACTTC
-,TRBJ2-7,TRBD2,TRBV11-2,CASRERGKDLEQYF,TGTGCCAGCAGGGAGCGGGGGAAGGATCTGGAGCAGTACTTC
-,TRBJ2-5,-,TRBV11-2,CASSRNHQETQYF,TGTGCCAGCAGTCGGAACCATCAAGAGACCCAGTACTTC
-,TRBJ2-3,-,TRBV5-4,CASSPDPGGADTQYF,TGTGCCAGCAGCCCGGACCCTGGGGGCGCAGATACGCAGTATTTT
-,TRBJ1-5,TRBD1,TRBV30,CAWSAGQGGQPQHF,TGTGCCTGGAGTGCGGGACAGGGGGGACAGCCCCAGCATTTT
once,TRBJ1-4,-,TRBV6-1,CASTGRLPNEKLFF,TGTGCCAGCACCGGACGGCTTCCTAATGAAAAACTGTTTTTT
-,TRBJ1-5,-,TRBV4-2,CASSRYSQASEPQHF,TGTGCCAGCAGTAGATACAGCCAGGCGTCCGAACCCCAGCATTTT
-,TRBJ1-6,TRBD1,TRBV7-8,CASSSSGTVSNSPLHF,TGTGCCAGCAGCTCCAGTGGGACAGTCTCTAATTCACCCCTCCACTTT
-,TRBJ2-1,TRBD1,TRBV5-6,CASSPIVVQGGYNEQFF,TGTGCCAGCAGCCCTATAGTGGTACAGGGGGGATACAATGAGCAGTTCTTC
-,TRBJ1-2,-,TRBV18,CASSLRGGFGYTF,TGTGCCAGCTCCCTCAGGGGAGGTTTTGGCTACACCTTC
-,TRBJ2-7,TRBD1,TRBV5-1,CASSRGTGPYEQYF,TGCGCCAGCAGCCGCGGGACAGGACCCTACGAGCAGTACTTC
-,TRBJ2-3,-,TRBV6-5,CASSSPTDTQYF,TGTGCCAGCAGTTCCCCGACAGATACGCAGTATTTT
-,TRBJ1-4,TRBD1,TRBV7-9,CASSLVGQGNFYEKLFF,TGTGCCAGCAGCTTAGTAGGACAGGGCAATTTTTATGAAAAACTGTTTTTT
-,TRBJ2-5,-,TRBV7-9,CASSLPLQETQYF,TGTGCCAGCAGCTTACCCCTCCAAGAGACCCAGTACTTC
-,TRBJ1-5,TRBD1,TRBV27,CASRSGGKNQPQHF,TGTGCCAGCAGATCAGGGGGAAAGAATCAGCCCCAGCATTTT
-,TRBJ2-5,TRBD2,TRBV7-8,CASSPRTSGGQETQYF,TGTGCCAGCAGCCCCCGGACTAGCGGGGGTCAAGAGACCCAGTACTTC